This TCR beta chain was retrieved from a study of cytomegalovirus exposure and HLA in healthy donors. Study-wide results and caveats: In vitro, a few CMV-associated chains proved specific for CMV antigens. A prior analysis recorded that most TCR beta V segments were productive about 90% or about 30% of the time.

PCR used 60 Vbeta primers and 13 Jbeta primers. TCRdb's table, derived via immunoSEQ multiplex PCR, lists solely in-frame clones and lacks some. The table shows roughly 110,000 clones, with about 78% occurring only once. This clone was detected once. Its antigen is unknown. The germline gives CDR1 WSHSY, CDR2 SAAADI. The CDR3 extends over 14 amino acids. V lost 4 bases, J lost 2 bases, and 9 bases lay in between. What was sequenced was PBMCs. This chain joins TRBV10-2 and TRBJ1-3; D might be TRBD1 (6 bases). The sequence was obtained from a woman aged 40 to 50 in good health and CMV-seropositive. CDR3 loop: CASSVGHPGNTIYF. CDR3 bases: TGCGCCAGCAGTGTGGGACACCCTGGAAACACCATATATTTT.